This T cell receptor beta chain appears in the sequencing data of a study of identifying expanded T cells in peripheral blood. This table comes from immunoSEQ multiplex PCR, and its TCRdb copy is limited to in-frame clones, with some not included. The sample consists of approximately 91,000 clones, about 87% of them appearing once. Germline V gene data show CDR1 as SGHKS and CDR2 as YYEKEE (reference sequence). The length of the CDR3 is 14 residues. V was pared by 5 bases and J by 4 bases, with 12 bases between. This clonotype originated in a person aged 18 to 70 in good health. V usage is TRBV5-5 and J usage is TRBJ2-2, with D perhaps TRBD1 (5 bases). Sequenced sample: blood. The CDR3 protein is CASRLTGVTGELFF. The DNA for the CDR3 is TGTGCCAGCAGGCTAACAGGTGTCACCGGGGAGCTGTTTTTT.